The subject of this entry is one TCR beta chain. This entry belongs to a study of blood T cell repertoires in COVID-19. Study-level background: The study drew acute and convalescent COVID-19 samples from the United States, Italy and Spain. T cells, B-cell-depleted T cells, or PBMCs supplied cDNA or gDNA.

Per the authors' pipeline: Using reference gene primer amplification, nucleated cell counts were estimated. TCRdb's table, derived via immunoSEQ multiplex PCR, lists solely in-frame clones and lacks some. That table is the source of V, J and clone size, and D and trimming were worked out from the DNA. The table includes roughly 270,000 clones, roughly 88% detected once. CDR1 MNHEY and CDR2 SVGAGI come from the germline V gene. The CDR3 covers 13 residues. Trimming took off 6 bases at V and 8 bases at J, with 16 bases between the two ends. The TCR originated in a man younger than 35 with active or convalescent COVID-19. This chain uses TRBV6-5 with TRBJ1-2; D may be TRBD1 (5 bases). The sequencing input was peripheral blood. The CDR3 here is CASSYGALQGYTF. CDR3 nucleotides: TGTGCCAGCAGCTACGGGGCACTTCAAGGCTACACCTTC.